The 31 T cell receptor beta chains in this list originate from one sample, sequenced in a study of T-cell reconstitution after alpha-beta-depleted transplantation in children. Preparation of the TCRbeta library used unique molecular identifiers. TCRdb fed the PCR reads into MiXCR, producing one record per CDR3 protein. The sample lists about 500,000 distinct CDR3 sequences, around a third occurring once. Here the sequenced sample was PBMCs from the stem cell graft donor, taken from the stem cell graft. The receptors stem from a human donor who donated a stem cell graft to a child with aplastic anemia.

This clonotype was seen more than once but under ten times. The chain joins TRBV12-3 or TRBV12-4 to TRBJ2-7, with TRBD1 as a possible D gene (7 bases). The CDR3 totals 16 residues. Deletions cut 7 bases from V and 5 bases from J, with 24 bases between. CDR3 loop: CASISQGGLRGNEQYF. Written as DNA, the CDR3 is TGTGCCAGCATCTCTCAGGGGGGCTTGAGAGGGAACGAGCAGTACTTC.

This clonotype was seen only a few times. The CDR3 DNA reads as TGTGCCAGTAAGGGACAGAGCTCCTACAATGAGCAGTTCTTC. Amino acids: CASKGQSSYNEQFF. This rearrangement joins TRBV12-3 or TRBV12-4 to TRBJ2-1; 7 nucleotides align to TRBD1. The CDR3 extends over 14 amino acids. V was clipped by 9 bases and J by 0 bases; unmatched bases: 5.

Only a few counts were recorded for this clonotype. The genes are TRBV6-4 and TRBJ2-1; perhaps TRBD2 as D (7 bases). V was cut by 2 bases and J by 7 bases, with 18 bases left in between. Germline V gives CDR1 MRHNA, CDR2 SNTAGT. The CDR3 has 16 amino acids. The CDR3 DNA follows: TGTGCCAGCAGTGACCCTCTGAGGGGGAGGGGGAATGAGCAGTTCTTC. It specifies CASSDPLRGRGNEQFF.

The chain is built from TRBV27 and TRBJ2-5; 12 bases are a match to TRBD2. Germline-derived CDR1 and CDR2 are MNHEY and SMNVEV (reference sequence). The CDR3 has 17 residues. With V trimmed by 1 base and J by 2 bases, 5 bases remained unmatched. The DNA for the CDR3 is TGTGCCAGCAGTTTATTGGATGGGACTAGCGGGCAAGAGACCCAGTACTTC. This codes for CASSLLDGTSGQETQYF.

This clonotype has just a few counts. The rearrangement joins TRBV7-9 to TRBJ1-2; D remains ambiguous. Germline CDR1 reads SEHNR; CDR2 reads FQNEAQ (reference sequence). The V end lost 4 bases, the J end lost 4 bases, and 19 bases lay between the germline ends. This CDR3 has 16 amino acids. Here the CDR3 reads CASSSPSTRRPYGYTF. CDR3 DNA: TGTGCCAGCAGCTCCCCCTCCACGCGACGACCCTATGGCTACACCTTC.

This clonotype has just a few counts. The chain couples TRBV9 to TRBJ2-7; the D is unclear. The CDR3 sequence is 15 residues long. V lost 0 bases, J lost 4 bases, and 14 bases lay in between. Germline CDR1 SGDLS, CDR2 YYNGEE. The CDR3 DNA follows: TGTGCCAGCAGCGTAGCAATAGGGTTTAGTTACGAGCAGTACTTC. Translating it yields CASSVAIGFSYEQYF.

A few counts support this clonotype. The CDR3 region has the DNA TGTGCCAGCAGCATACTCCCCTCCTACGAGCAGTACTTC. The encoded protein is CASSILPSYEQYF. The chain is built from TRBV11-1 and TRBJ2-7; D not resolved. The CDR3 is 13 amino acids. Trimming stripped 5 bases from V and 0 bases from J, with 8 bases between. Germline V lookup: CDR1 SGHAT, CDR2 FQDESV (reference sequence).

This chain joins TRBV20-1 and TRBJ2-3, with unresolved D. Germline loops: CDR1 DFQATT, CDR2 SNEGSKA (reference sequence). This CDR3 is built from 13 residues. V dropped 6 bases and J dropped 2 bases, with 12 bases sitting between them. The CDR3: CSAPYAYTDTQYF. The CDR3, as DNA: TGCAGTGCGCCGTACGCTTACACAGATACGCAGTATTTT.

This clonotype was recorded a few times. The V call is TRBV5-6, the J call TRBJ1-5, with D possibly being TRBD1 (6 bases). CDR1 and CDR2 (germline): SGHDT, YYEEEE. The CDR3 totals 16 residues. Trimming cost V 4 bases and J 5 bases, with 19 bases left between them. CDR3 nucleotide sequence: TGTGCCAGCAGCACATGGAAGTGGGACACTTATCAGCCCCAGCATTTT. Its protein is CASSTWKWDTYQPQHF.

This chain links TRBV29-1 with TRBJ1-1; D might be TRBD1 (6 bases). Trimming removed 5 bases from V and 7 bases from J, with 14 bases in between. The CDR3 has 12 residues. CDR1 is SQVTM, CDR2 ANQGSEA, per germline. The CDR3 DNA reads TGCAGCGTTAAAGGGACACTCTTTGAAGCTTTCTTT. Its translation is CSVKGTLFEAFF.

The chain is built from TRBV27 and TRBJ2-7, with D tentatively TRBD2 (5 bases). V shed 6 bases and J shed 5 bases, with 14 bases lying between them. The CDR3 consists of 13 residues. Germline V gene data show CDR1 as MNHEY and CDR2 as SMNVEV (reference sequence). The CDR3 DNA sequence: TGTGCCAGCAGACTGCGCGGGTTGCACGAGCAGTACTTC. Translating gives CASRLRGLHEQYF.

V is TRBV9 and J is TRBJ2-3; D not resolved. CDR3 size: 15 residues. Germline V gene sequence: CDR1 SGDLS, CDR2 YYNGEE. Trimming removed 4 bases at V and 0 bases at J, with 12 bases between. CDR3 DNA sequence: TGTGCCAGCAGCCCGTACCCTTCTAGCACAGATACGCAGTATTTT. This gives the protein CASSPYPSSTDTQYF.

To note about this clonotype: Mismatch with germline at one junction end may stem from a read error. J is TRBJ2-1 and V is TRBV9, with TRBD2 matching over 8 bases. This CDR3 comprises 15 residues. Germline CDR1 and CDR2: SGDLS and YYNGEE. The CDR3, as DNA: TGTGCCAGCACCGTAGGGGCTAGCGGGTACAATGAGCAGTTCTTC. Its translation is CASTVGASGYNEQFF.

CDR3 protein: CASSQVRGQLGGYEQFF. CDR3 in DNA: TGTGCCAGCAGCCAAGTACGGGGCCAATTGGGAGGCTATGAGCAGTTCTTC. The V call is TRBV4-2, the J call TRBJ2-1, with D possibly matching TRBD2 (6 bases). CDR1 and CDR2 (germline): LGHNA, YNFKEQ. The CDR3 runs 17 residues. Trimming stripped 1 base from V and 8 bases from J, with 21 bases between.

This clonotype has only a few counts. The chain couples TRBV18 to TRBJ1-1; no clear D gene. The V end lost 2 bases, the J end lost 11 bases, and 18 bases lay between the germline ends. The CDR3 consists of 14 residues. The V gene's germline CDR1 is KGHSH and CDR2 LQKENI. The CDR3 sequence: CASSPARAAATAFF. CDR3 sequence (DNA): TGTGCCAGCTCACCAGCGAGGGCGGCGGCCACGGCTTTCTTT.

The J gene is TRBJ1-2, the V gene TRBV18; D is undetermined. V was shortened by 2 bases and J by 7 bases, with 8 bases between the two germline ends. The CDR3 has 12 amino acids. In germline, CDR1 is KGHSH, CDR2 LQKENI. This CDR3 is CASSPGRVGYTF. For the CDR3, the DNA is TGTGCCAGCTCACCAGGGAGGGTTGGCTACACCTTC.

This clonotype was counted a few times. This chain uses TRBV7-2 with TRBJ2-6; D is unclear. This CDR3 has 15 amino acids. Trimming removed 2 bases at V and 2 bases at J, with 7 bases between. Germline lookup yields CDR1 SGHTA and CDR2 FQGNSA. CDR3 amino acids: CASSLLVAGANVLTF. The DNA for the CDR3 is TGTGCCAGCAGCTTACTGGTGGCTGGGGCCAACGTCCTGACTTTC.

The chain employs TRBV3-1 and TRBJ2-1, with no clear D. Trimming took 0 bases from V and 10 from J, leaving 10 bases between them. The germline V gene has CDR1 LGHDT and CDR2 YNNKEL (reference sequence). The CDR3 totals 13 residues. The DNA of the CDR3 is TGTGCCAGCAGCCAAGATCGCAGACCGGAGCAGTTCTTC. This translates into CASSQDRRPEQFF.

This chain joins TRBV5-6 and TRBJ1-4; D gene ambiguous. V lost 0 bases, J lost 2 bases, and 11 bases lay in between. Looked up from germline, CDR1 is SGHDT and CDR2 is YYEEEE. The CDR3 loop spans 16 amino acids. The CDR3 is CASSLVGASTNEKLFF. DNA of the CDR3: TGTGCCAGCAGCTTGGTGGGCGCCAGCACTAATGAAAAACTGTTTTTT. The full variable domain, rest sourced from reference TRBV5-6 and TRBJ1-4, is DAGVTQSPTHLIKTRGQQVTLRCSPKSGHDTVSWYQQALGQGPQFIFQYYEEEERQRGNFPDRFSGHQFPNYSSELNVNALLLGDSALYLCASSLVGASTNEKLFFGSGTQLSVL.

The chain is built from TRBV12-3 or TRBV12-4 and TRBJ2-2, with a possible D match to TRBD2 (5 bases). The germline V and J ends were trimmed by 2 bases and 4 bases, with 8 bases remaining between them. The CDR3 consists of 14 residues. CDR3 residues: CASSLQEVTGELFF. The CDR3 DNA follows: TGTGCCAGCAGTTTACAGGAGGTCACCGGGGAGCTGTTTTTT.

V usage is TRBV7-8 and J usage is TRBJ1-2; possible D gene TRBD1, 5 bases. This CDR3 has 18 residues. V lost 5 bases to trimming and J lost 2 bases, with 24 bases between them. CDR1 is SGHVS and CDR2 is FQNEAQ in the germline V gene. The CDR3 loop reads CASSPITGANGVNYGYTF. The CDR3 coding sequence is TGTGCCAGCAGCCCTATAACAGGCGCAAACGGAGTGAACTATGGCTACACCTTC.

This clonotype was picked up a small number of times. J is TRBJ2-1 and V is TRBV20-1; 9 bases fit TRBD2. The CDR3 is 18 residues long. From germline, CDR1 is DFQATT and CDR2 SNEGSKA (reference sequence). J lost 5 bases, V lost 6 bases, and 20 bases had no gene match. The CDR3 loop reads CSARWVAGATREDNEQFF. DNA for the CDR3: TGCAGTGCCAGATGGGTAGCGGGAGCCACCAGAGAGGACAATGAGCAGTTCTTC.

There are a few counts of this clonotype. This chain's CDR3 is CSVVAGARDQPQHF. DNA of the CDR3: TGCAGCGTTGTGGCAGGGGCCCGGGATCAGCCCCAGCATTTT. The rearrangement links TRBV29-1 to TRBJ1-5, with D tentatively TRBD1 (6 bases). CDR1 is SQVTM and CDR2 is ANQGSEA in the germline V gene. There are 14 residues in the CDR3. V was pared by 4 bases and J by 5 bases, with 15 bases between.

The chain is built from TRBV5-1 and TRBJ2-1; 14 positions match TRBD2. Germline CDR1 SGHRS, CDR2 YFSETQ. The CDR3 extends over 14 amino acids. With 7 bases clipped from V and 9 bases from J, the junction kept 6 bases outside the gene matches. CDR3 coding DNA: TGCGCCAGCGAGACTAGCGGGAGGGGGGGTGAGCAGTTCTTC. It is translated as CASETSGRGGEQFF.

The chain has TRBV13 and TRBJ2-1; TRBD2 agrees at 7 bases. CDR3 length: 16 amino acids. Germline values: CDR1 PRHDT, CDR2 FYEKMQ (reference sequence). Losses at the gene ends were 6 bases for V and 4 bases for J; bases not matched to a gene: 12. CDR3 loop: CASRRAGTTVYNEQFF. CDR3 in DNA: TGTGCCAGCAGAAGAGCCGGGACTACGGTTTACAATGAGCAGTTCTTC.

This clonotype was picked up a small number of times. The rearrangement uses TRBV19 and TRBJ1-2; weak D call: TRBD1 (5 bases). Looked up from germline, CDR1 is LNHDA and CDR2 is SQIVND (reference sequence). The CDR3 sequence is 9 residues long. V lost 11 bases and J lost 13, with 14 bases in between. The DNA of the CDR3 is TGTGCCGGGGGATGGCCTCTCACCTTC. Its translation: CAGGWPLTF.

The chain couples TRBV7-2 to TRBJ1-6, with D perhaps matching TRBD1 (5 bases). Germline CDR1 reads SGHTA; CDR2 reads FQGNSA. The CDR3 is 15 amino acids. V was cut by 0 bases and J by 7 bases, with 10 bases left in between. Here the CDR3 reads CASSLAQGGNSPLHF. The CDR3 DNA follows: TGTGCCAGCAGCTTAGCGCAGGGAGGGAATTCACCCCTCCACTTT.

This chain uses TRBV12-5 with TRBJ2-1; tentatively, D is TRBD1 (6 bases). Deletions cut 5 bases from V and 5 bases from J, with 16 bases between. CDR1 is LGHNT and CDR2 is FRNRAP in the germline V gene. The CDR3 loop spans 15 amino acids. The CDR3 DNA reads TGTGCTAGTGGTCCGACAGGATTAGAGGACAATGAGCAGTTCTTC. Amino acid sequence: CASGPTGLEDNEQFF.

The J gene is TRBJ2-5, the V gene TRBV7-2; 8 bases agree with TRBD2. V trimming: 8 bases; J trimming: 4 bases; junction bases outside the gene matches: 15. The V gene's germline CDR1 is SGHTA and CDR2 FQGNSA. This CDR3 comprises 16 residues. CDR3 in amino acids: CASRHSEAGVVETQYF. CDR3 nucleotide sequence: TGTGCCAGCCGACACTCAGAAGCGGGAGTAGTAGAGACCCAGTACTTC.

V is TRBV5-1 and J is TRBJ1-2; a possible D gene is TRBD1 (5 bases). V was cut by 3 bases and J by 7 bases, with 13 bases left in between. Germline V lookup: CDR1 SGHRS, CDR2 YFSETQ. This CDR3 has 13 amino acids. The CDR3 sequence is CASSSQGGSGYTF. The DNA for the CDR3 is TGCGCCAGCAGCTCTCAGGGTGGGTCTGGCTACACCTTC.

In this sample, this clonotype turned up a few times. V gene TRBV7-2 combines with J gene TRBJ1-6; no clear D. Germline V lookup: CDR1 SGHTA, CDR2 FQGNSA. Trimming cost V 3 bases and J 3 bases, with 6 bases left between them. The CDR3 loop spans 14 amino acids. CDR3 sequence reads: CASSFAGYNSPLHF. The CDR3 DNA is TGTGCCAGCAGCTTTGCAGGCTATAATTCACCCCTCCACTTT.